The 9 T cell receptor beta chains below come from one sample, sequenced in a study of cytomegalovirus exposure and HLA in healthy donors. PCR primers comprised 60 Vbeta and 13 Jbeta primers. Profiling relied on immunoSEQ multiplex PCR, and the TCRdb table lists in-frame clones only, not all of them. The sample holds some 110,000 clones, approximately 76% seen once. The source material was PBMCs. The source of these receptors is a man aged 50-60 years in good health and CMV-seropositive.

The rearrangement links TRBV2 to TRBJ1-4; 11 bases align to TRBD1. Trimming at V came to 6 bases and at J to 1 base, leaving 10 bases not matched to a gene. The V gene's germline CDR1 is SNHLY and CDR2 FYNNEI. This CDR3 comprises 18 residues. CDR3 region: CASSSTGTGGRTNEKLFF. For the CDR3, the DNA is TGTGCCAGCAGCTCCACCGGGACAGGGGGAAGAACTAATGAAAAACTGTTTTTT.

V is TRBV27 and J is TRBJ1-5; D remains ambiguous. Germline V lookup: CDR1 MNHEY, CDR2 SMNVEV (reference sequence). With 6 bases removed from V and 1 base from J, the gap between germline ends came to 7 bases. CDR3 length equals 13 residues. The CDR3 DNA follows: TGTGCCAGCAGGAGCAACAGCAATCAGCCCCAGCATTTT. Translating gives CASRSNSNQPQHF.

This chain connects TRBV2 to TRBJ2-7, with TRBD2 matching over 7 bases. Per the germline V gene, CDR1 is SNHLY and CDR2 is FYNNEI. V shed 7 bases, J shed 0 bases, and the junction held 6 bases outside the gene matches. CDR3 size: 14 residues. The CDR3 region is CASTERDGSYEQYF. The CDR3 DNA follows: TGTGCCAGCACCGAGCGGGACGGCTCCTACGAGCAGTACTTC.

Remarks on this clone: An end of the junction does not agree with germline; a read error may underlie this. The genes are TRBV7-9 and TRBJ1-1, with TRBD1 matching over 8 bases. CDR3 length: 16 amino acids. Germline CDR1 reads SEHNR; CDR2 reads FQNEAQ (reference sequence). The chain's CDR3 is CSSSFERGQGDTEAFF. In DNA, the CDR3 is TGTTCCAGCAGCTTTGAACGCGGACAGGGAGACACTGAAGCTTTCTTT. Based on the CDR3 plus reference TRBV7-9 and TRBJ1-1, the full variable domain is DTGVSQNPRHKITKRGQNVTFRCDPISEHNRLYWYRQTLGQGPEFLTYFQNEAQLEKSRLLSDRFSAERPKGSFSTLEIQRTEQGDSAMYLCSSSFERGQGDTEAFFGQGTRLTVV.

V is TRBV2 and J is TRBJ2-3; D uncertain. The V end lost 9 bases, the J end lost 0 bases, and 13 bases lay between the germline ends. CDR1 and CDR2 (germline): SNHLY, FYNNEI. The CDR3 contains 14 residues. For the CDR3, the DNA is TGTGCCAGTTGGCAGGTCCTTAGCACAGATACGCAGTATTTT. Translating gives CASWQVLSTDTQYF.

This clone was recorded a few times. The chain is built from TRBV4-1 and TRBJ2-3; D is possibly TRBD2 (6 bases). Germline V gene lookup returns CDR1 MGHRA and CDR2 YSYEKL. The germline V and J ends were trimmed by 1 base and 7 bases, with 18 bases remaining between them. The CDR3 length is 16 residues. This CDR3 reads CASSQGADTSTYTQYF. In DNA, the CDR3 is TGCGCCAGCAGCCAAGGGGCTGACACTAGCACTTATACGCAGTATTTT.

The chain employs TRBV15 and TRBJ2-5; 9 nucleotides match TRBD2. The CDR3 length is 16 residues. With 1 base clipped from V and 2 bases from J, the junction kept 5 bases outside the gene matches. CDR1 is LNHNV and CDR2 is YYDKDF in the germline V gene (reference sequence). The DNA for the CDR3 is TGTGCCACCAGCAGAGCGACTAGCGGCCGACAAGAGACCCAGTACTTC. Amino acid sequence: CATSRATSGRQETQYF.

The chain uses TRBV5-1 and TRBJ2-7, with D possibly TRBD1 on 5 matching bases. V was cut by 0 bases and J by 4 bases, with 14 bases left in between. The CDR3 totals 15 residues. The germline CDR1 and CDR2 sequences are SGHRS and YFSETQ. The CDR3: CASSLVQGALYEQYF. Here the CDR3 DNA reads TGCGCCAGCAGCTTGGTTCAGGGCGCGCTTTACGAGCAGTACTTC.

This chain links TRBV27 with TRBJ1-1; D gene unclear. The CDR3 is 14 amino acids. V was trimmed by 2 bases and J by 4 bases, leaving 11 bases between them. Germline V lookup: CDR1 MNHEY, CDR2 SMNVEV (reference sequence). The CDR3 DNA is TGTGCCAGCAGTTTACAGACTTTAGGCACTGAAGCTTTCTTT. Encoded protein: CASSLQTLGTEAFF.